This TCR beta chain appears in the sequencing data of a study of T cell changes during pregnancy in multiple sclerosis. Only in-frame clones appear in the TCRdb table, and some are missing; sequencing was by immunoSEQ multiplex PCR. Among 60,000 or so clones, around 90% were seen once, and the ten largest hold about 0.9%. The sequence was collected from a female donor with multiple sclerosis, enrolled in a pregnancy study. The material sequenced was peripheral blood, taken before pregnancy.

The CDR3 nucleotides read TGTGCCAGCAGCTTAGAGAGCCAGGGTGAGCAGTTCTTC. This translates into CASSLESQGEQFF. The chain couples TRBV7-9 to TRBJ2-1; D is perhaps TRBD1 (5 bases). V lost 1 base to trimming and J lost 9 bases, with 10 bases between them. Germline V gene data show CDR1 as SEHNR and CDR2 as FQNEAQ (reference sequence). The CDR3 is 13 residues long.